One and the same sample provided the 27 T cell receptor beta chains below, sequenced in a study of technical replicates of blood from a few donors. Repertoires were generated with immunoSEQ multiplex PCR, while TCRdb's copy carries only in-frame clones and drops some. Of around 65,000 clones listed, 80% to 90% were seen once; the top ten hold around 4.6%. Sequencing input: PBMCs. The receptor set was obtained from a human donor in good health. Some clones in this sample may be carry-over from other donors' samples.

The rearrangement joins TRBV6-1 to TRBJ2-3; D is unclear. Trimming removed 3 bases from V and 0 bases from J, with 4 bases in between. Germline V lookup: CDR1 MNHNS, CDR2 SASEGT. This CDR3 is built from 13 residues. CDR3 DNA sequence: TGTGCCAGCAGTGAGAGAAGCACAGATACGCAGTATTTT. It yields the protein CASSERSTDTQYF.

This chain joins TRBV4-1 and TRBJ2-1; the match to TRBD2 covers 12 bases. The V gene's germline CDR1 is MGHRA and CDR2 YSYEKL. The CDR3 loop spans 16 amino acids. V lost 2 bases to trimming and J lost 9 bases; unmatched junction nucleotides: 8. The CDR3 DNA is TGCGCCAGCAGCCAACCGGGACTAGCGGGCACCATTGAGCAGTTCTTC. Its translation: CASSQPGLAGTIEQFF.

The chain links TRBV5-6 to TRBJ1-5; the D gene is possibly TRBD1 (5 bases). Trimming took off 4 bases at V and 4 bases at J, with 21 bases between the two ends. The CDR3 has 17 residues. Per germline, CDR1 SGHDT and CDR2 YYEEEE. Written as DNA, the CDR3 is TGTGCCAGCAGCCTGAATGGGGCGGGATTTCGGAATCAGCCCCAGCATTTT. It is translated as CASSLNGAGFRNQPQHF.

The chain is built from TRBV6-1 and TRBJ1-1; D is possibly TRBD1 (5 bases). The CDR3 has 15 residues. V was cut by 6 bases and J by 0 bases, with 14 bases left in between. Germline V gives CDR1 MNHNS, CDR2 SASEGT. The CDR3 nucleotides are TGTGCCAGCAGCCGCGGGGCAGGGTTGAACACTGAAGCTTTCTTT. Translated, it gives CASSRGAGLNTEAFF.

The genes are TRBV2 and TRBJ2-5; possible D gene TRBD2, 7 bases. Germline V gene lookup returns CDR1 SNHLY and CDR2 FYNNEI. The V end was cut by 6 bases, the J end by 4 bases, with 9 bases between. The CDR3 runs to 12 residues. Written as DNA, the CDR3 is TGTGCCAGCAGGGGGGGGGCAGAGACCCAGTACTTC. This codes for CASRGGAETQYF.

The chain employs TRBV7-3 and TRBJ2-2, with D perhaps TRBD2 (5 bases). Trimming cost V 2 bases and J 6 bases, with 16 bases left between them. Germline V gene sequence: CDR1 SGHTA, CDR2 FQGTGA. This CDR3 is 16 amino acids long. The CDR3 region is CASSLDPGLLAGELFF. The CDR3 bases are TGTGCCAGCAGCTTAGATCCCGGACTTCTGGCCGGGGAGCTGTTTTTT. The full variable domain, rest sourced from reference TRBV7-3 and TRBJ2-2, is GAGVSQTPSNKVTEKGKYVELRCDPISGHTALYWYRQSLGQGPEFLIYFQGTGAADDSGLPNDRFFAVRPEGSVSTLKIQRTERGDSAVYLCASSLDPGLLAGELFFGEGSRLTVL.

This clone was observed a handful of times. V and J are TRBV5-1 and TRBJ1-3, with D possibly matching TRBD1 (6 bases). V was clipped by 4 bases and J by 7 bases, with 15 bases between them. This CDR3 spans 14 amino acids. CDR1 is SGHRS and CDR2 is YFSETQ in the germline V gene. DNA for the CDR3: TGCGCCAGCAGCCTAGGGACAACCGCTAACACCATATATTTT. Its protein product is CASSLGTTANTIYF.

The chain is built from TRBV19 and TRBJ2-3; the match to TRBD1 covers 8 bases. Germline loops: CDR1 LNHDA, CDR2 SQIVND (reference sequence). The CDR3 covers 15 residues. V lost 6 bases, J lost 0 bases, and 5 bases stayed unmatched. The CDR3: CASSPRTGSTDTQYF. The CDR3 DNA is TGTGCCAGTAGCCCACGGACAGGGAGCACAGATACGCAGTATTTT.

In DNA, the CDR3 is TGCGCCAGCAGCGACCGGGACAGGGACCTACAAGGGCAGTTCTTC. Encoded protein: CASSDRDRDLQGQFF. This chain uses TRBV5-1 with TRBJ2-1; 9 nucleotides line up with TRBD1. The CDR3 loop spans 15 amino acids. The germline gives CDR1 SGHRS, CDR2 YFSETQ. J lost 12 bases, V lost 4 bases, and 14 bases had no gene match.

This chain links TRBV19 with TRBJ1-5; possible D gene TRBD1, 5 bases. The length of the CDR3 is 12 residues. The germline V gene has CDR1 LNHDA and CDR2 SQIVND (reference sequence). Trimming left V 8 bases short and J 10 bases short, with 15 bases between. CDR3 amino acids: CASGTGLGPQHF. The CDR3 DNA is TGTGCCAGTGGTACAGGTTTAGGTCCCCAGCATTTT. Supplemented by reference TRBV19 and TRBJ1-5, the full variable domain reads DGGITQSPKYLFRKEGQNVTLSCEQNLNHDAMYWYRQDPGQGLRLIYYSQIVNDFQKGDIAEGYSVSREKKESFPLTVTSAQKNPTAFYLCASGTGLGPQHFGDGTRLSIL.

The genes are TRBV18 and TRBJ1-1; no reliable D call. Trimming pared 1 base from V and 2 bases from J, leaving 8 bases between. Germline V gene sequence: CDR1 KGHSH, CDR2 LQKENI. The CDR3 consists of 14 residues. The CDR3, as DNA: TGTGCCAGCTCACCACAACAGATTAACACTGAAGCTTTCTTT. Amino acid sequence: CASSPQQINTEAFF.

The chain employs TRBV15 and TRBJ1-5, with 8 positions matching TRBD1. Germline CDR1 is LNHNV and CDR2 is YYDKDF (reference sequence). V lost 3 bases, J lost 4 bases, and 8 bases stayed unmatched. This CDR3 has 16 amino acids. CDR3 region: CATSSHGQGGNQPQHF. In nucleotides, the CDR3 is TGTGCCACCAGCAGTCACGGACAGGGAGGGAATCAGCCCCAGCATTTT.

The chain employs TRBV10-3 and TRBJ2-2, with D perhaps matching TRBD1 (6 bases). The CDR3 is made up of 13 amino acids. Germline-derived CDR1 and CDR2 are ENHRY and SYGVKD. Trimming stripped 6 bases from V and 6 bases from J, with 11 bases between. The CDR3 DNA sequence: TGTGCCATCAGCTCAACAGGGCCCGGGGAGCTGTTTTTT. Translation: CAISSTGPGELFF.

V usage is TRBV2 and J usage is TRBJ1-6; TRBD1 agrees at 9 bases. Germline CDR1 reads SNHLY; CDR2 reads FYNNEI. The CDR3 contains 13 residues. Germline trimming cut 11 bases from V and 9 bases from J; bases unmatched to any gene: 8. CDR3: CAGTGIDSSPLHF. CDR3 nucleotides: TGTGCCGGGACAGGGATTGATAGTTCACCCCTCCACTTT. Drawing the rest from reference TRBV2 and TRBJ1-6, the complete variable domain is EPEVTQTPSHQVTQMGQEVILRCVPISNHLYFYWYRQILGQKVEFLVSFYNNEISEKSEIFDDQFSVERPDGSNFTLKIRSTKLEDSAMYFCAGTGIDSSPLHFGNGTRLTVT.

This clone was counted between two and nine times. The V call is TRBV2, the J call TRBJ1-6; 10 bases fit TRBD1. With 7 bases clipped from V and 8 bases from J, the junction kept 5 bases outside the gene matches. CDR1 is SNHLY, CDR2 FYNNEI, per germline. This CDR3 contains 14 residues. The CDR3 region has the DNA TGTGCCAGCACGGGACAGGGGAGGGATTCACCCCTCCACTTT. Protein product: CASTGQGRDSPLHF.

This clone was recorded only once. The chain uses TRBV6-5 and TRBJ2-7; possibly TRBD1 for D (5 bases). The CDR3 length is 13 residues. Trimming left V 2 bases short and J 4 bases short, with 9 bases between. Germline V gene data show CDR1 as MNHEY and CDR2 as SVGAGI. The CDR3 DNA reads as TGTGCCAGCAGTTACGGACACCGTTACGAGCAGTACTTC. It translates to CASSYGHRYEQYF.

The chain combines TRBV6-1 with TRBJ1-4; possibly TRBD1 for D (6 bases). This CDR3 has 13 residues. The germline V gene has CDR1 MNHNS and CDR2 SASEGT. V lost 10 bases and J 4 bases, leaving 13 bases between the germline ends. Here the CDR3 reads CATTRQVNEKLFF. The CDR3 DNA sequence: TGTGCCACCACAAGACAGGTTAATGAAAAACTGTTTTTT.

The table lists this clone with a count of one. The chain recombines TRBV21-1 with TRBJ2-5; the table's D call, TRBD1, was not checked against the DNA. TRBV21-1 is a documented pseudogene. This CDR3 has 15 residues. CDR3 amino acids: CASSGRQGLQETQYF. The CDR3 DNA follows: TGTGCCAGCAGCGGCCGACAGGGGCTACAAGAGACCCAGTACTTC.

The gene calls are TRBV2 and TRBJ2-5, with no clear D. Per the germline V gene, CDR1 is SNHLY and CDR2 is FYNNEI. CDR3 length: 12 amino acids. Trimming stripped 6 bases from V and 0 bases from J, with 5 bases between. CDR3 residues: CASRPDQETQYF. CDR3 coding DNA: TGTGCCAGCAGGCCGGACCAAGAGACCCAGTACTTC. Full variable domain (missing parts from reference TRBV2 and TRBJ2-5): EPEVTQTPSHQVTQMGQEVILRCVPISNHLYFYWYRQILGQKVEFLVSFYNNEISEKSEIFDDQFSVERPDGSNFTLKIRSTKLEDSAMYFCASRPDQETQYFGPGTRLLVL.

The chain uses TRBV5-4 and TRBJ2-7, with 11 bases aligning to TRBD2. V was pared by 2 bases and J by 3 bases, with 4 bases of the junction left unmatched. The germline gives CDR1 SGHNT, CDR2 YYREEE (reference sequence). This CDR3 region has 15 residues. The CDR3 loop is CASSFLAGGGYEQYF. CDR3 bases: TGTGCCAGCAGCTTTCTAGCGGGAGGTGGCTACGAGCAGTACTTC.

The J gene is TRBJ2-2, the V gene TRBV15; 9 bases agree with TRBD1. The germline V gene encodes CDR1 LNHNV and CDR2 YYDKDF (reference sequence). This CDR3 region has 16 residues. Trimming removed 3 bases from V and 0 bases from J; junction bases left unmatched: 2. The CDR3 loop is CATSRGTGTNTGELFF. DNA of the CDR3: TGTGCCACCAGCAGGGGGACAGGGACGAACACCGGGGAGCTGTTTTTT.

The V call is TRBV5-1, the J call TRBJ2-2, with D perhaps TRBD1 (5 bases). Deletions cut 4 bases from V and 4 bases from J, with 26 bases between. The CDR3 runs to 19 residues. The germline CDR1 and CDR2 sequences are SGHRS and YFSETQ. The CDR3: CASSPRAQGMIFGTGELFF. CDR3 sequence (DNA): TGCGCCAGCAGCCCCCGTGCCCAGGGAATGATTTTTGGCACCGGGGAGCTGTTTTTT.

This rearrangement joins TRBV6-4 to TRBJ2-3; 8 bases are shared with TRBD2. The CDR3 totals 15 residues. Germline V gene sequence: CDR1 MRHNA, CDR2 SNTAGT. The junction had 4 bases not matched to a gene; V was cut back by 3 bases and J by 2 bases. The CDR3 spells CASSESRGATDTQYF. The CDR3 DNA reads as TGTGCCAGCAGTGAATCGCGGGGGGCCACAGATACGCAGTATTTT.

This chain uses TRBV18 with TRBJ2-7, with a weak D call TRBD2 (6 bases). CDR1 is KGHSH, CDR2 LQKENI, per germline. The CDR3 sequence is 14 residues long. V was pared by 2 bases and J by 1 base, with 9 bases between. CDR3 nucleotides: TGTGCCAGCTCACCAAGGCGGGATTCCTACGAGCAGTACTTC. Protein sequence: CASSPRRDSYEQYF. The variable domain in full, completed from reference TRBV18 and TRBJ2-7, reads NAGVMQNPRHLVRRRGQEARLRCSPMKGHSHVYWYRQLPEEGLKFMVYLQKENIIDESGMPKERFSAEFPKEGPSILRIQQVVRGDSAAYFCASSPRRDSYEQYFGPGTRLTVT.

The genes are TRBV4-3 and TRBJ1-2; possible D gene TRBD1, 5 bases. CDR1 and CDR2 (germline): LGHNA, YSLEER. V was shortened by 0 bases and J by 8 bases, with 13 bases between the two germline ends. This CDR3 comprises 14 residues. The CDR3: CASSQEGGRSGYTF. CDR3 sequence (DNA): TGCGCCAGCAGCCAAGAGGGGGGAAGAAGCGGCTACACCTTC.

The chain combines TRBV19 with TRBJ2-1; 8 nucleotides agree with TRBD1. With 4 bases clipped from V and 7 bases from J, the junction kept 9 bases outside the gene matches. The CDR3 spans 15 residues. Per the germline V gene, CDR1 is LNHDA and CDR2 is SQIVND (reference sequence). The CDR3 nucleotides are TGTGCCAGTAGTACTATAACAGGGGGGAGGAATGAGCAGTTCTTC. Translating gives CASSTITGGRNEQFF.

This sequence joins TRBV5-3 and TRBJ2-7; the D is unclear. TRBV5-3 is identified as an open reading frame with a role that is uncertain. V was pared by 0 bases and J by 5 bases, with 24 bases between. This CDR3 has 18 amino acids. The CDR3 region is CARSLARFPFPHFDEQYF. The CDR3 DNA reads TGTGCCAGAAGCTTGGCACGGTTTCCATTCCCCCATTTCGACGAGCAGTACTTC.